One sample yielded the 23 T cell receptor beta chains listed below, sequenced in a study of neurological immune-mediated disorders. TCRdb reprocessed the 5' RACE reads via MiXCR and lists one record per CDR3 protein. The table shows 75,000 to 90,000 distinct CDR3 sequences, with 10% occurring only once. The sequencing input was PBMCs. The receptors come from a man in his forties or fifties in good health.

This clonotype was seen many times. CDR3 region: CASGGGERAQTQYF. In DNA, the CDR3 is TGTGCCAGTGGCGGCGGGGAGCGGGCTCAGACCCAGTACTTC. The rearrangement links TRBV2 to TRBJ2-5, with D possibly TRBD2 on 6 matching bases. CDR1 and CDR2 from the germline V gene are SNHLY and FYNNEI. This CDR3 spans 14 amino acids. Trimming removed 9 bases at V and 6 bases at J, with 20 bases between.

This clonotype was detected many times. This chain connects TRBV7-9 to TRBJ2-7, with 9 bases identical to TRBD1. CDR1 SEHNR and CDR2 FQNEAQ come from the germline V gene (reference sequence). After removal of 5 bases from V and 4 bases from J, the junction contained 3 bases not matched to a gene. The length of the CDR3 is 13 residues. The CDR3 sequence: CASSIQGAYEQYF. CDR3 DNA: TGTGCCAGCAGCATACAGGGGGCTTACGAGCAGTACTTC.

The rearrangement joins TRBV9 to TRBJ2-1; D is perhaps TRBD1 or TRBD2 (5 bases each). V lost 4 bases, J lost 6 bases, and 14 bases lay in between. This CDR3 region has 14 residues. The germline V gene has CDR1 SGDLS and CDR2 YYNGEE. The CDR3, as DNA: TGTGCCAGCAGCCCCCGTTTTGGGGGCAATGAGCAGTTCTTC. The encoded protein is CASSPRFGGNEQFF.

At least ten counts were recorded for this clonotype. The chain employs TRBV5-1 and TRBJ1-4, with D tentatively TRBD1 (6 bases). V was clipped by 0 bases and J by 5 bases, with 8 bases between them. CDR1 is SGHRS and CDR2 is YFSETQ in the germline V gene. The CDR3 is made up of 14 amino acids. The CDR3 is CASSLEGTNEKLFF. The CDR3 bases are TGCGCCAGCAGCTTGGAAGGGACAAATGAAAAACTGTTTTTT.

This clonotype was seen many times. This chain links TRBV5-1 with TRBJ2-1; weak D call: TRBD2 (5 bases). The CDR3 runs 12 residues. Trimming removed 2 bases at V and 8 bases at J, with 8 bases between. The germline CDR1 and CDR2 sequences are SGHRS and YFSETQ. The CDR3 loop reads CASSLLGDEQFF. In DNA form, the CDR3 reads TGCGCCAGCAGCTTACTAGGAGATGAGCAGTTCTTC.

This clonotype appeared many times. The genes are TRBV11-2 and TRBJ1-3; a possible D gene is TRBD1 (5 bases). V was trimmed by 3 bases and J by 0 bases, leaving 9 bases between them. CDR3 length: 15 amino acids. CDR1 is SGHAT and CDR2 is FQNNGV in the germline V gene. The CDR3 DNA sequence: TGTGCCAGCAGCTTTGGGACTTCCTCTGGAAACACCATATATTTT. This encodes CASSFGTSSGNTIYF.

The table lists this clonotype with many counts. This chain links TRBV5-1 with TRBJ2-3; no firm D call. CDR1 and CDR2 (germline): SGHRS, YFSETQ. The V and J ends lost 5 bases and 2 bases respectively, with 6 bases between them. The CDR3 length is 12 residues. For the CDR3, the DNA is TGCGCCAGCAGTTTCTTCACAGATACGCAGTATTTT. Translation gives CASSFFTDTQYF.

The J gene is TRBJ1-2, the V gene TRBV5-5; a weak D match, TRBD1 (6 bases). CDR1 and CDR2 from the germline V gene are SGHKS and YYEKEE (reference sequence). V shed 2 bases and J shed 8 bases, with 19 bases lying between them. This CDR3 comprises 15 residues. CDR3 region: CASSLAAPGAGGYTF. CDR3 in DNA: TGTGCCAGCAGCTTAGCCGCTCCGGGGGCAGGAGGCTACACCTTC. Based on the CDR3 plus reference TRBV5-5 and TRBJ1-2, the full variable domain is DAGVTQSPTHLIKTRGQQVTLRCSPISGHKSVSWYQQVLGQGPQFIFQYYEKEERGRGNFPDRFSARQFPNYSSELNVNALLLGDSALYLCASSLAAPGAGGYTFGSGTRLTVV.

On this clonotype: This may be a read error: a much more frequent sequence differs by one nucleotide. V is TRBV12-5 and J is TRBJ1-5; possibly TRBD1 for D (6 bases). V was pared by 7 bases and J by 0 bases, with 22 bases between. The CDR3 covers 18 residues. Per the germline V gene, CDR1 is LGHNT and CDR2 is FRNRAP. The CDR3 DNA is TGTGCTAGTGTCCCTATCGAGACAGGCCAGAATAGCAATCAGCCCCAGCATTTT. Translated: CASVPIETGQNSNQPQHF.

Points on this clonotype: Possible read error: a much larger clone is one base away. This rearrangement joins TRBV3-1 to TRBJ2-2; D may be TRBD2 (6 bases). Per the germline V gene, CDR1 is LGHDT and CDR2 is YNNKEL (reference sequence). This CDR3 is built from 16 residues. V was cut by 4 bases and J by 6 bases, with 18 bases left in between. The CDR3 sequence is CASSLLWTGEAGELFF. The CDR3 bases are TGTGCCAGCAGCCTATTATGGACGGGGGAGGCCGGGGAGCTGTTTTTT.

This clonotype was counted at least ten times. The CDR3 is CSVVGTGELFF. The CDR3 bases are TGCAGCGTTGTGGGGACCGGGGAGCTGTTTTTT. The chain joins TRBV29-1 to TRBJ2-2; D remains ambiguous. V lost 4 bases and J 5 bases, leaving 5 bases between the germline ends. Looked up from germline, CDR1 is SQVTM and CDR2 is ANQGSEA. This CDR3 has 11 residues.

This clonotype was observed many times. This chain connects TRBV5-6 to TRBJ1-5; D not resolved. Trimming left V 0 bases short and J 7 bases short, with 5 bases between. Germline assignment: CDR1 SGHDT and CDR2 YYEEEE. CDR3 length equals 12 residues. The CDR3 DNA reads as TGTGCCAGCAGCTTGGCTGGACAGCCCCAGCATTTT. It specifies CASSLAGQPQHF. The complete variable domain, with remaining parts taken from reference TRBV5-6 and TRBJ1-5, reads DAGVTQSPTHLIKTRGQQVTLRCSPKSGHDTVSWYQQALGQGPQFIFQYYEEEERQRGNFPDRFSGHQFPNYSSELNVNALLLGDSALYLCASSLAGQPQHFGDGTRLSIL.

This clonotype occurred many times. The chain is built from TRBV7-2 and TRBJ2-7, with TRBD1 identical over 7 bases. J gave up 0 bases and V 2 bases, and 4 bases lay outside the gene matches. CDR1 and CDR2 (germline): SGHTA, FQGNSA. This CDR3 contains 15 residues. Here the CDR3 reads CASSLRGPSSYEQYF. The CDR3 DNA is TGTGCCAGCAGCTTAAGGGGGCCCAGCTCCTACGAGCAGTACTTC. Combining the CDR3 with reference TRBV7-2 and TRBJ2-7 gives the whole variable domain GAGVSQSPSNKVTEKGKDVELRCDPISGHTALYWYRQSLGQGLEFLIYFQGNSAPDKSGLPSDRFSAERTGGSVSTLTIQRTQQEDSAVYLCASSLRGPSSYEQYFGPGTRLTVT.

This clonotype has a count of ten or more. The rearrangement links TRBV7-9 to TRBJ2-7, with 8 bases fitting TRBD1. J lost 2 bases, V lost 5 bases, and 2 bases had no gene match. CDR1 is SEHNR, CDR2 FQNEAQ, per germline (reference sequence). CDR3 length equals 13 residues. CDR3 sequence: CASSRTGTYEQYF. The DNA for the CDR3 is TGTGCCAGCAGCCGGACAGGGACCTACGAGCAGTACTTC.

In its sample, this clonotype was seen many times. The chain has TRBV5-1 and TRBJ2-7, with D possibly called TRBD1 or TRBD2 (6 bases each). The CDR3 has 13 residues. The germline CDR1 and CDR2 sequences are SGHRS and YFSETQ. V was clipped by 5 bases and J by 0 bases, with 9 bases between them. Written as DNA, the CDR3 is TGCGCCAGCAGTGAGGGGGGCTCCTACGAGCAGTACTTC. As protein: CASSEGGSYEQYF.

This clonotype was recorded at least ten times. V gene TRBV10-3 combines with J gene TRBJ1-2; the D is unclear. The V gene lost 5 bases and the J gene lost 0 bases, with 19 bases spanning the gap. The CDR3 is 17 residues long. From germline, CDR1 is ENHRY and CDR2 SYGVKD. CDR3 region: CAISPGPLPRANYGYTF. The CDR3 DNA follows: TGTGCCATCAGTCCAGGCCCTTTGCCCAGAGCTAACTATGGCTACACCTTC.

The table lists this clonotype with many counts. V gene TRBV2 combines with J gene TRBJ2-4; perhaps TRBD2 as D (7 bases). V was shortened by 3 bases and J by 12 bases, with 12 bases between the two germline ends. CDR3 length equals 12 residues. Per the germline V gene, CDR1 is SNHLY and CDR2 is FYNNEI. The CDR3: CASSDRGGSQYF. CDR3 DNA sequence: TGTGCCAGCAGTGACAGGGGAGGGAGTCAGTACTTC.

This clonotype was seen many times. CDR3 amino acids: CASSPQGTEAFF. CDR3 sequence (DNA): TGTGCCAGCAGTCCACAGGGCACTGAAGCTTTCTTT. The chain joins TRBV27 to TRBJ1-1, with a possible D match to TRBD1 (6 bases). Germline CDR1 is MNHEY and CDR2 is SMNVEV (reference sequence). The CDR3 spans 12 residues. V lost 5 bases, J lost 4 bases, and 8 bases lay in between.

This clonotype was found many times. The rearrangement links TRBV28 to TRBJ2-2; TRBD2 matches 8 bases. The V gene end was trimmed by 5 bases and the J gene end by 3 bases; junction bases not matched to a gene: 5. Germline V gene data show CDR1 as MDHEN and CDR2 as SYDVKM. This CDR3 contains 15 residues. The CDR3 bases are TGTGCCAGCAGTAGGAGCGGGAGTTACACCGGGGAGCTGTTTTTT. Protein sequence: CASSRSGSYTGELFF.

This clonotype occurred many times. The chain combines TRBV7-9 with TRBJ1-1; D is unresolved. The CDR3 loop spans 13 amino acids. Trimming took 0 bases from V and 4 from J, leaving 6 bases between them. Per the germline V gene, CDR1 is SEHNR and CDR2 is FQNEAQ (reference sequence). DNA for the CDR3: TGTGCCAGCAGCTTAGCCCCCGGCACTGAAGCTTTCTTT. Protein sequence: CASSLAPGTEAFF.

At least ten counts were recorded for this clonotype. The gene calls are TRBV12-3 or TRBV12-4 and TRBJ1-5; D gene uncertain. This CDR3 has 14 amino acids. Trimming cost V 3 bases and J 7 bases, with 13 bases left between them. The CDR3 nucleotides read TGTGCCAGCAGTTTTGAGAGGGCGTCCCAGCCCCAGCATTTT. It is translated as CASSFERASQPQHF.

In its sample, this clonotype was seen many times. This chain joins TRBV7-3 and TRBJ1-5, with a tentative D call TRBD1 (6 bases). The CDR3 is made up of 15 amino acids. Germline CDR1 is SGHTA and CDR2 is FQGTGA. The V gene lost 3 bases and the J gene lost 6 bases, with 15 bases spanning the gap. The CDR3 nucleotides are TGTGCCAGCAGCTTGGACTGGGGGGCAGCTCAGCCCCAGCATTTT. It encodes CASSLDWGAAQPQHF.

In the case of this clonotype: A much larger clone is a single base away; this may be a read error. The CDR3 carries no conserved terminal phenylalanine or tryptophan, so it likely arises from a read error. This chain uses TRBV20-1 with TRBJ2-5, with unresolved D. Trimming removed 0 bases from V and 1 base from J, with 9 bases in between. This CDR3 spans 14 amino acids. Per the germline V gene, CDR1 is DFQATT and CDR2 is SNEGSKA (reference sequence). CDR3 in DNA: TGCAGTGCTAGAGAAATGAGGACCCAAGAGACCCAGTACCTC. Translating gives CSAREMRTQETQYL.